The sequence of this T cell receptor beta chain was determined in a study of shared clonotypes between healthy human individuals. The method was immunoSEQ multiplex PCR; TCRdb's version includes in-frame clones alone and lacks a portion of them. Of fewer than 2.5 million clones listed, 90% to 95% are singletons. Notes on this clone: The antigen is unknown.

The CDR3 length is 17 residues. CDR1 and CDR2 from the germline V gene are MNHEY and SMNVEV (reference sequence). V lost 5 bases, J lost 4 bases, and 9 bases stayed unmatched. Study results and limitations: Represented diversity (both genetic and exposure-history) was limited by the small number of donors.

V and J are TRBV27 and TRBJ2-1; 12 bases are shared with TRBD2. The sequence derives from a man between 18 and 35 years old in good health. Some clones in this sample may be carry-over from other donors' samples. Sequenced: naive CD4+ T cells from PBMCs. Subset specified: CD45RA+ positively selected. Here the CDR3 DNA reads TGTGCCAGCAGTAGATCCAGACTAGCGGGAGATTACAATGAGCAGTTCTTC. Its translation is CASSRSRLAGDYNEQFF.